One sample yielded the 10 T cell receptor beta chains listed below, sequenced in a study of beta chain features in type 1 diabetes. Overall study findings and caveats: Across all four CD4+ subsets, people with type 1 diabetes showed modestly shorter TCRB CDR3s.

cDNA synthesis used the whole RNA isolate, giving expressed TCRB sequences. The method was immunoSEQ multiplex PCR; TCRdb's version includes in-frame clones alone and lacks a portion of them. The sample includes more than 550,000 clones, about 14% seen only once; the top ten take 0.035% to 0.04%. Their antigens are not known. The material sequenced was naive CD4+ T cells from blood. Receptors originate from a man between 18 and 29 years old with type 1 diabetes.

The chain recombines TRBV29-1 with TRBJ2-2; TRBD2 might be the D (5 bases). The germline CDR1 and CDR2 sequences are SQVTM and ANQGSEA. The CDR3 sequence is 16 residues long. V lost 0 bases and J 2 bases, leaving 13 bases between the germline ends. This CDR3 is CSVEDPGLGNTGELFF. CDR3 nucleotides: TGCAGCGTTGAAGATCCCGGACTCGGAAACACCGGGGAGCTGTTTTTT.

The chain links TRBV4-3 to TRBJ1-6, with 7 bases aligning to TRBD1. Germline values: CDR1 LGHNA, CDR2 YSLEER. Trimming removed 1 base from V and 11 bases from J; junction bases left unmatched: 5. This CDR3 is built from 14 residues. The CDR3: CASSQGQGVTPLHF. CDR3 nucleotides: TGCGCCAGCAGCCAAGGACAGGGCGTTACACCCCTCCACTTT.

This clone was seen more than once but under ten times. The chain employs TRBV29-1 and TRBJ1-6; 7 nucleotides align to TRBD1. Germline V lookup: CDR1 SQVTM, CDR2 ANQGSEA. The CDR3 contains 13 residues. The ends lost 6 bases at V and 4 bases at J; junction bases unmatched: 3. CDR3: CSVGTEYNSPLHF. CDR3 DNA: TGCAGCGTCGGGACAGAGTATAATTCACCCCTCCACTTT.

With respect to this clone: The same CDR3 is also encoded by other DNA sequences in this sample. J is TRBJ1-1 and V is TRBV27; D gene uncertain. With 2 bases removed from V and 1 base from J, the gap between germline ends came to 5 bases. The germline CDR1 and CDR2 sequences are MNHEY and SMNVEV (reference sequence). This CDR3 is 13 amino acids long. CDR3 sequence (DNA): TGTGCCAGCAGTTTAAAGCGGAACACTGAAGCTTTCTTT. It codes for CASSLKRNTEAFF.

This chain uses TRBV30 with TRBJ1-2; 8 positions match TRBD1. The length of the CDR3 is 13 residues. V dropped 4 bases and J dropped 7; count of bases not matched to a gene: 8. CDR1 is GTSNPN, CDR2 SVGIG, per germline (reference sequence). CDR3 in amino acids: CAWTSRGLGGYTF. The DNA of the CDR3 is TGTGCCTGGACCTCCAGGGGGCTGGGTGGCTACACCTTC.

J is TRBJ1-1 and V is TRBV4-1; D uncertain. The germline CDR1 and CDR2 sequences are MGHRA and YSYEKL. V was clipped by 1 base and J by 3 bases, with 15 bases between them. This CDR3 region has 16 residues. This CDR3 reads CASSQGRRQDHTEAFF. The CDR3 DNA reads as TGCGCCAGCAGCCAAGGGAGGAGACAAGACCACACTGAAGCTTTCTTT.

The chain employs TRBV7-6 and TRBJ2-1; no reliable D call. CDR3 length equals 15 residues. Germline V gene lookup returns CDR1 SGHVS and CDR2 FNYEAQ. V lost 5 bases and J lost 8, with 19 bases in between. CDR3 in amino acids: CASSPGSFLRDEQFF. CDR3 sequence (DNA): TGTGCCAGCAGCCCGGGTTCGTTTCTGCGTGATGAGCAGTTCTTC.

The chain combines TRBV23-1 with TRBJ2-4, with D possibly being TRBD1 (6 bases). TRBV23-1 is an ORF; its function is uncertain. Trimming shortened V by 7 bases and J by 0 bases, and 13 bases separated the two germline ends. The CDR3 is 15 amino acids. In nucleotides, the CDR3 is TGCGCCAGCACCCCCTCGGACAGAGCCAAAAACATTCAGTACTTC. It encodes CASTPSDRAKNIQYF.

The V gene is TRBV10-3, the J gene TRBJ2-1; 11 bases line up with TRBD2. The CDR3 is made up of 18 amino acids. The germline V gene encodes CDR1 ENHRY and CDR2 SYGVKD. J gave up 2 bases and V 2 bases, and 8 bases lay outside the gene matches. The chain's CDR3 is CAISEPEPGLAAYNEQFF. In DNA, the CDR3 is TGTGCCATCAGTGAGCCGGAACCGGGACTAGCGGCCTACAATGAGCAGTTCTTC.

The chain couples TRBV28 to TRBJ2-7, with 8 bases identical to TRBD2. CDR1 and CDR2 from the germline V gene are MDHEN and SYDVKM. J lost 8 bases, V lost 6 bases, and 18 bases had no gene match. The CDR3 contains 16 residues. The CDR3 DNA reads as TGTGCCAGCAGGCCAACCCTTCAGCGGGGGACCCGAAAGCAGTACTTC. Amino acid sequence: CASRPTLQRGTRKQYF.